A single T cell receptor (beta chain) is shown here with its context. The antigen is undetermined. Trimming stripped 2 bases from V and 3 bases from J, with 19 bases between. The CDR3 covers 17 residues. Germline V gives CDR1 LGHDT, CDR2 YNNKEL (reference sequence). This specimen comes from a study of blood T cells in healthy people across ages. Then a second PCR, running roughly 7 to 12 cycles, was carried out with a sample-barcoded 5' primer and a J-beta primer mix. Every sample returned 3 million or more CDR3-containing paired-end reads. Using its own MiXCR run on the 5' RACE reads, TCRdb lists one record per CDR3 protein. The sample has some 940,000 distinct CDR3 sequences; 25% to 35% are singletons. Findings and caveats of the study: Estimates drawn from one million T cells were deemed to understate diversity.

Samples each had at least 5.5 micrograms of total RNA extracted. Separately, the same data were catalogued under a study of T cells of mothers and their children.

The sequencing sample was made of blood. This chain joins TRBV3-1 and TRBJ1-1; the D gene is possibly TRBD1 (6 bases). This clonotype was sampled from a middle-aged woman in good health. Written as DNA, the CDR3 is TGTGCCAGCAGCCAAAACGTACAGGGATTATGGGACACTGAAGCTTTCTTT. Amino acids: CASSQNVQGLWDTEAFF.